This TCR beta chain was documented in a study of identical twins. Unmatched junction bases numbered 9, after V lost 0 bases and J lost 7 bases. Germline V lookup: CDR1 DFQATT, CDR2 SNEGSKA (reference sequence). The CDR3 has 16 amino acids. In TCRdb, the 5' RACE reads were re-called with MiXCR into one record per CDR3 protein. This repertoire shows some 330,000 distinct CDR3 sequences, roughly 9% found once; its top ten account for 7.5% to 9.5%. With respect to this clonotype: No antigen is known for it.

The study's findings and limits: An excess of low generation probability was shown by twin-shared out-of-frame alpha sequences.

The sequencing input was naive T cells sorted from blood. This chain joins TRBV20-1 and TRBJ2-1; 10 nucleotides agree with TRBD2. The receptor was isolated from a woman in her forties or fifties in good health. CDR3 region: CSARDPLAGARNEQFF. As DNA, the CDR3 is TGCAGTGCTAGAGATCCCCTAGCGGGAGCGAGAAATGAGCAGTTCTTC.